This T cell receptor beta chain derives from a study of blood T cell repertoires in COVID-19. For the study at large: Donors in the United States, Italy and Spain gave samples during acute or convalescent COVID-19. Sample material is recorded as cDNA or gDNA derived from T cells, B-cell-depleted T cells, or PBMCs.

Germline V CDR1 and CDR2: KGHSH, LQKENI. Trimming took 4 bases from V and 5 from J, leaving 14 bases between them. The CDR3 runs 15 residues. As processed by the authors: Amplification from reference gene primers served as the basis for estimated nucleated cell counts. Profiling relied on immunoSEQ multiplex PCR, and the TCRdb table lists in-frame clones only, not all of them. V and J calls and clone size are given by that table; D and trimming were obtained from the DNA. Of about 130,000 clones in the sample, approximately 84% are singletons; the top ten hold more than 10%. Sequenced: peripheral blood. This receptor was obtained from a human donor in a cohort sampled during active COVID-19. The V and J genes are TRBV18 and TRBJ1-4, with D possibly TRBD1 on 5 matching bases. The CDR3 region has the DNA TGTGCCAGCTCACAAACTTCCCAGGGCAATGAAAAACTGTTTTTT. Amino acid sequence: CASSQTSQGNEKLFF.